The rows below give T cell receptor beta chains drawn from one sample of a study of shared clonotypes between healthy human individuals. Sequencing was performed with immunoSEQ multiplex PCR; in TCRdb, only in-frame clones are kept and a portion is missing. Of some 2,500,000 clones in the sample, approximately 94% were seen once. The specimen was naive CD4+ T cells from PBMCs. The receptors shown here come from a man younger than 35 in good health. Some clones in this sample may be carry-over from other donors' samples. Both conserved end residues are trimmed from each CDR3. The order of the fields is J gene, CDR3 length, V gene, CDR3 protein.

TRBJ2-1 | 12 | TRBV5-1 | ASRWQGIDDEQF
TRBJ2-1 | 10 | TRBV5-1 | ASSWEYNEQF
TRBJ2-1 | 13 | TRBV7-2 | ASSSAASSYNEQF
TRBJ1-2 | 15 | TRBV10-3 | AIRSGTGGYLNYGYT
TRBJ2-1 | 14 | TRBV5-1 | ASSLVFGLAGNEQF
TRBJ2-7 | 12 | TRBV5-1 | ASSPRTGGDEQY
TRBJ2-1 | 15 | TRBV4-1 | ASSQKTAGLAYNEQF
TRBJ2-7 | 14 | TRBV4-3 | ASSHEPLAGGYEQY
TRBJ1-2 | 8 | TRBV20-1 | SAAPGPLA
TRBJ1-1 | 13 | TRBV9 | ASSRGSPANTEAF
TRBJ2-7 | 12 | TRBV4-1 | ASSQETVGREQY
TRBJ2-5 | 14 | TRBV11-2 | ASSHRAGVGQETQY
TRBJ1-4 | 13 | TRBV7-9 | ASSQTPNQGEKLF
TRBJ2-2 | 14 | TRBV11-2 | ASSFLGGFDTGELF
TRBJ2-3 | 15 | TRBV28 | ASSGGFRTSGTDTQY
TRBJ1-1 | 11 | TRBV2 | ASQTGLGTEAF
TRBJ2-5 | 14 | TRBV19 | ASSIGGQGFQETQY
TRBJ2-2 | 9 | TRBV11-2 | ASSPPGELF
TRBJ1-6 | 14 | TRBV4-1 | ASSQDPGQNNSPLH
TRBJ1-2 | 12 | TRBV5-1 | ASSLLGTGSGYT
TRBJ2-7 | 13 | TRBV6-5 | ASSYGGTGPYEQY
TRBJ1-5 | 11 | TRBV5-1 | ASSLDPWSPQH
TRBJ2-7 | 10 | TRBV2 | ASRQGKYEQY